Shown below are 19 T cell receptor beta chains from a single sample sequenced in a study of cytomegalovirus exposure and HLA in healthy donors. Vbeta (60) and Jbeta (13) primers were used in the PCR. Here immunoSEQ multiplex PCR was the method, and the copy in TCRdb shows in-frame clones only, minus some. The sample lists some 120,000 clones; 65% to 75% were seen once. The sequenced sample was PBMCs. The receptors shown here come from a man between 35 and 55 years old in good health and CMV-seropositive.

In its sample, this clone was seen a few times. The CDR3 DNA reads as TGTGCCAGTAGTATATTGCGCGGGGGGGCCGGCGGGGAGCTGTTTTTT. It specifies CASSILRGGAGGELFF. The rearrangement links TRBV19 to TRBJ2-2, with 9 bases that match TRBD2. The CDR3 has 16 residues. Germline-derived CDR1 and CDR2 are LNHDA and SQIVND (reference sequence). The J segment lost 7 bases and the V segment lost 2 bases, leaving 8 bases of the junction unmatched.

The V and J genes are TRBV5-1 and TRBJ2-3; D unresolved. The germline V gene has CDR1 SGHRS and CDR2 YFSETQ. Trimming left V 0 bases short and J 0 bases short, with 8 bases between. This CDR3 region has 15 residues. In DNA form, the CDR3 reads TGCGCCAGCAGCTTGGCGGCAGGCAGCACAGATACGCAGTATTTT. Translated, it gives CASSLAAGSTDTQYF.

This sequence joins TRBV30 and TRBJ1-2; the match to TRBD1 covers 7 bases. The J segment lost 6 bases and the V segment lost 0 bases, leaving 4 bases of the junction unmatched. The CDR3 is made up of 13 amino acids. Germline CDR1 GTSNPN, CDR2 SVGIG (reference sequence). The CDR3 is CAWSVNRGNGYTF. The DNA for the CDR3 is TGTGCCTGGAGTGTAAACAGGGGAAATGGCTACACCTTC.

This clone was seen more than once but under ten times. In DNA, the CDR3 is TGCGCCAGCAGCTTGTACGCAGAGAACACTGAAGCTTTCTTT. Translating gives CASSLYAENTEAFF. The chain is built from TRBV5-1 and TRBJ1-1; D is uncertain. Germline V gene sequence: CDR1 SGHRS, CDR2 YFSETQ. This CDR3 contains 14 residues. Trimming removed 1 base from V and 1 base from J, with 8 bases in between.

This CDR3 reads CASSSPGLASNEQFF. The CDR3 nucleotides are TGTGCCAGCAGTAGTCCGGGACTAGCAAGCAATGAGCAGTTCTTC. This chain uses TRBV28 with TRBJ2-1; 9 positions agree with TRBD2. Germline V lookup: CDR1 MDHEN, CDR2 SYDVKM. With V trimmed by 5 bases and J by 6 bases, 8 bases remained unmatched. The CDR3 consists of 15 residues.

This chain connects TRBV19 to TRBJ2-5; D might be TRBD2 (5 bases). The V gene's germline CDR1 is LNHDA and CDR2 SQIVND (reference sequence). The CDR3 sequence is 14 residues long. V lost 2 bases, J lost 3 bases, and 10 bases lay in between. The CDR3 spells CASSISGVEETQYF. The CDR3 coding sequence is TGTGCCAGTAGTATAAGCGGTGTTGAAGAGACCCAGTACTTC.

This rearrangement joins TRBV28 to TRBJ1-2; D gene unclear. CDR1 is MDHEN, CDR2 SYDVKM, per germline. The V and J ends lost 5 bases and 2 bases respectively, with 12 bases between them. The CDR3 runs to 14 residues. CDR3 nucleotide sequence: TGTGCCAGCAGTGCGGGAAAGATAAACTATGGCTACACCTTC. Its translation is CASSAGKINYGYTF.

The chain uses TRBV5-6 and TRBJ2-5; 9 bases agree with TRBD1. Unmatched junction bases numbered 4, after V lost 3 bases and J lost 7 bases. The CDR3 has 13 amino acids. Looked up from germline, CDR1 is SGHDT and CDR2 is YYEEEE. In DNA, the CDR3 is TGTGCCAGCAGCTGGGGACAGGGCGCGACCCAGTACTTC. Translating it yields CASSWGQGATQYF.

This rearrangement joins TRBV10-3 to TRBJ2-7, with 9 bases fitting TRBD1. The CDR3 totals 15 residues. Trimming cost V 3 bases and J 0 bases; bases outside gene matches: 3. Per the germline V gene, CDR1 is ENHRY and CDR2 is SYGVKD. CDR3 DNA: TGTGCCATCAGTGATTGGGGACAGGGCTCCTACGAGCAGTACTTC. Its translation: CAISDWGQGSYEQYF.

The chain employs TRBV27 and TRBJ1-5; TRBD1 might be the D (5 bases). Germline V gene data show CDR1 as MNHEY and CDR2 as SMNVEV (reference sequence). This CDR3 has 14 amino acids. V dropped 3 bases and J dropped 2 bases, with 8 bases sitting between them. The DNA for the CDR3 is TGTGCCAGCAGTTTCCAGGGTGGCAATCAGCCCCAGCATTTT. This translates into CASSFQGGNQPQHF.

Concerning this clone itself: With a much larger clone just one base away, this may be a read error. The chain uses TRBV6-5 and TRBJ1-6; TRBD1 matches 7 bases. The ends lost 5 bases at V and 7 bases at J; junction bases unmatched: 5. Germline CDR1 reads MNHEY; CDR2 reads SVGAGI. The CDR3 loop spans 14 amino acids. CDR3 nucleotide sequence: TGTGCCAGCAGTGTACAGGGGTACAATTCACCCCTCCACTTT. Translated, it gives CASSVQGYNSPLHF.

V gene TRBV19 combines with J gene TRBJ2-7; TRBD1 aligns across 7 bases. The CDR3 sequence is 14 residues long. CDR1 is LNHDA and CDR2 is SQIVND in the germline V gene (reference sequence). The J segment lost 3 bases and the V segment lost 5 bases, leaving 7 bases of the junction unmatched. The CDR3 region has the DNA TGTGCCAGTAGTCTAGGGGGCCAAAACTACGAGCAGTACTTC. This codes for CASSLGGQNYEQYF.

The CDR3 here is CASTRTRGLAGVYDEQFF. The CDR3 DNA sequence: TGTGCCAGTACCAGAACCCGGGGACTAGCGGGAGTGTATGATGAGCAGTTCTTC. This chain links TRBV19 with TRBJ2-1, with 14 nucleotides matching TRBD2. Unmatched junction bases numbered 16, after V lost 7 bases and J lost 8 bases. CDR1 and CDR2 from the germline V gene are LNHDA and SQIVND (reference sequence). The CDR3 length is 18 residues.

The rearrangement joins TRBV11-3 to TRBJ2-1; 11 bases line up with TRBD1. Per the germline V gene, CDR1 is SGHNT and CDR2 is YENEEA. The CDR3 extends over 16 amino acids. The trim removed 1 base at V and 6 bases at J, leaving 5 bases unmatched. The CDR3 region is CASSLVGQGASNEQFF. DNA for the CDR3: TGTGCCAGCAGCTTAGTAGGACAGGGGGCGAGCAATGAGCAGTTCTTC.

This clone was recorded a few times. The chain employs TRBV29-1 and TRBJ1-4; possibly TRBD1 for D (5 bases). Trimming pared 7 bases from V and 8 bases from J, leaving 20 bases between. CDR1 and CDR2 (germline): SQVTM, ANQGSEA. The CDR3 extends over 14 amino acids. CDR3 protein: CSANYEGRAEKLFF. DNA for the CDR3: TGCAGCGCTAACTATGAGGGGAGGGCGGAAAAACTGTTTTTT.

This chain links TRBV14 with TRBJ2-7; 8 positions match TRBD2. Trimming took 0 bases from V and 6 from J; bases not matched to a gene: 10. The CDR3 sequence is 16 residues long. The germline V gene has CDR1 SGHDN and CDR2 FVKESK. The CDR3 bases are TGTGCCAGCAGCCAAGAGCCCCGCGGGACTAGAGGCGAGCAGTACTTC. Amino acid sequence: CASSQEPRGTRGEQYF. Combining the CDR3 with reference TRBV14 and TRBJ2-7 gives the whole variable domain EAGVTQFPSHSVIEKGQTVTLRCDPISGHDNLYWYRRVMGKEIKFLLHFVKESKQDESGMPNNRFLAERTGGTYSTLKVQPAELEDSGVYFCASSQEPRGTRGEQYFGPGTRLTVT.

The V gene is TRBV5-1, the J gene TRBJ2-1, with TRBD1 identical over 9 bases. V was clipped by 1 base and J by 7 bases; unmatched bases: 9. Germline CDR1 SGHRS, CDR2 YFSETQ. The length of the CDR3 is 16 residues. The CDR3 DNA reads TGCGCCAGCAGCTTGCCGGGACAGGGTCTTTGGAATGAGCAGTTCTTC. Translation: CASSLPGQGLWNEQFF.

As DNA, the CDR3 is TGTGCCAGCAGCTTAGGACAGCCGGGGAACATTCAGTACTTC. Amino acid sequence: CASSLGQPGNIQYF. This chain joins TRBV5-6 and TRBJ2-4; perhaps TRBD1 as D (6 bases). This CDR3 spans 14 amino acids. Deletions cut 2 bases from V and 7 bases from J, with 13 bases between. Per germline, CDR1 SGHDT and CDR2 YYEEEE.

The V call is TRBV5-1, the J call TRBJ1-5, with a possible D match to TRBD1 (6 bases). The CDR3 runs to 15 residues. The ends were cut back, 2 bases at V and 2 bases at J, with 11 bases in the middle. Germline CDR1 reads SGHRS; CDR2 reads YFSETQ. The CDR3 sequence: CASSLQAGGNQPQHF. Here the CDR3 DNA reads TGCGCCAGCAGCTTACAGGCAGGGGGCAATCAGCCCCAGCATTTT.